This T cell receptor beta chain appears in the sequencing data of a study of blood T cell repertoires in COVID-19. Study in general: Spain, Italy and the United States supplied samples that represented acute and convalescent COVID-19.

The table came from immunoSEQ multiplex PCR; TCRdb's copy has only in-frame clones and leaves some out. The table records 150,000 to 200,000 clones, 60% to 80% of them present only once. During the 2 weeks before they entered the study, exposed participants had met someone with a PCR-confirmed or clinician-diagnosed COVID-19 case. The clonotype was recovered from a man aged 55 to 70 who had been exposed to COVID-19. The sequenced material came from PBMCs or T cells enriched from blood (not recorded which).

The CDR3 reads CAISVVRGGGSSYNEQFF. The CDR3 DNA follows: TGTGCCATCAGTGTCGTTCGGGGAGGTGGGAGCTCCTACAATGAGCAGTTCTTC. V usage is TRBV10-3 and J usage is TRBJ2-1; D is possibly TRBD2 (6 bases). The CDR3 has 18 residues. The germline V gene encodes CDR1 ENHRY and CDR2 SYGVKD. V lost 4 bases, J lost 0 bases, and 19 bases lay in between.